Detailed here is one TCR beta chain. This clone was observed a few times. Its antigen remains undetermined. There are no base qualities to consult, and no much larger clone falls within one base. This sample is drawn from a study of OX40 agonist ivuxolimab in advanced cancers. Background on the whole study: Ivuxolimab was an agonistic, fully human IgG2 monoclonal antibody directed against OX40 (CD134), a costimulatory receptor. Intravenous ivuxolimab was administered to patients every 2 weeks at six dose levels: 0.01, 0.1, 0.3, 1.5, 3 and 10 mg/kg. Of the approximately 50 dose-escalation patients, hepatocellular carcinoma was present in about 20, melanoma in roughly 15, renal cell carcinoma in 9 and head and neck cancer in 9. The dose-escalation cohort was about 87% male with a mean age of about 58 years, ranging from roughly 20 to 80. Prior anti-PD-1, anti-PD-L1 or anti-CTLA-4 therapy was permitted, and checkpoint inhibitors had been received by about 37% of dose-escalation patients. Partial responses were achieved by three dose-escalation patients, of whom one had hepatocellular carcinoma and two had cutaneous melanoma. The point of sequencing TCRbeta in the periphery was to test whether ivuxolimab changed TCR sequence diversity and drove clonal T-cell expansion. The paper describes the monotherapy dose-escalation part (N of about 52 patients) of the phase I trial of ivuxolimab. Overall study outcomes, separate from this receptor: Low levels of normalized T-cell clonal expansion were also shown by some nonresponding patients. After ivuxolimab, CD8+ T cells had more expanded clones than CD4+ T cells on average. At doses of 0.1 to 3.0 mg/kg, clonal expansion of both CD4+ and CD8+ T cells in blood was seen between baseline and week 6. Partial responders in the 0.1-3.0 mg/kg groups had among the lowest normalized peripheral clonal expansion, especially among CD8+ T cells. The antigen specificity of the peripheral T cells that underwent clonal expansion was not determined.

CDR1 is given as SGDLS and CDR2 as YYNGEE, both from the germline V gene. V is pared back by 4 bases and J by 1 base, with 5 bases lying between the germline termini. CDR3 length: 12 amino acids, cysteine to phenylalanine. Just CDR3 DNA is preserved here, 36 bases in frame from base 1. Genomic DNA was extracted from sorted cells for sequencing of the TCRbeta CDR3 region. The immunoSEQ Assay was used for sequencing of TCRbeta CDR3 regions. TCRdb's version of the immuneACCESS table is confined to in-frame rearrangements and falls short of the full clone set. An unresolved V gene accounts for under half of the shortfall where checked; the remainder is of unknown origin. In all, the sample holds almost 90,000 clones, and approximately 91% of those were seen once. Around 0.71% of the sample is held by the ten biggest clonotypes. The trial excluded patients who had a history of autoimmune disease or who were on systemic immunosuppression. Peripheral blood for TCR sequencing was collected from all dose cohorts at baseline, on cycle 4 day 1, and on cycle 7 day 1. The samples were taken from a phase I, first-in-human, multicenter, open-label dose-escalation trial of ivuxolimab. Adults with locally advanced or metastatic melanoma, renal cell, hepatocellular, or head and neck squamous cell carcinoma were enrolled in the trial. CD4+ and CD8+ T cells were sorted separately from peripheral blood before TCR sequencing.

This receptor was identified in an adult with an advanced solid tumor such as melanoma, head and neck, liver or kidney cancer. In this chain, TRBV9 is recombined with TRBJ1-1; a confident D gene designation cannot be given. The starting material was CD4+ or CD8+ T cells sorted from blood, obtained in a trial of the OX40 agonist ivuxolimab. The sequenced DNA: TGTGCCAGCAGCCAACCGAACACTGAAGCTTTCTTT. It translates as CASSQPNTEAFF.